This TCR beta chain stems from a study of T cell repertoires in cytomegalovirus infection. TCRdb independently ran MiXCR on the reads; one entry per CDR3 protein. The sample carries roughly 140,000 distinct CDR3 sequences, around 22% recorded once. This CDR3 spans 16 amino acids. Trimming took off 6 bases at V and 4 bases at J, with 18 bases between the two ends. The chain couples TRBV12-3 or TRBV12-4 to TRBJ2-2; D is undetermined. The TCR originated in a human donor in good health (CMV status not recorded). Some clones in this sample may be carry-over from other donors' samples. Sequencing was done on a sample of PBMCs. The CDR3 loop is CASRLTGGHGTGELFF. The CDR3, as DNA: TGTGCCAGCAGATTAACCGGCGGTCACGGCACCGGGGAGCTGTTTTTT.